The present entry profiles one T cell receptor beta chain with its context. This clonotype has only a few counts. There is no known antigen for this receptor. One base away there is no much larger clone; base qualities are not given. The sample comes from a study of T cell repertoires in cytomegalovirus infection (dated by TCRdb to about 2019). For the study in its entirety: Recently identified HLA-C-restricted CMV epitopes, whose presentation resists viral immunomodulation, were targeted by peptide stimulations together with well-studied HLA-B-restricted epitopes. Donor HLA type was relevant to the analysis, because carriage of CMV infection together with the matching HLA type was indicated by public TCR beta signatures. What the authors observed across the whole study: The ex vivo response was dominated by HLA-C-restricted CMV-specific TCR beta clonotypes, which also provided the single most frequent clonotype in two of eight donors. Cumulative frequency of public TCR beta family members discriminated carriers of CMV infection plus the relevant HLA type in this cohort and an independent approximately 350-donor cohort.

For this chain, trimming is 5 bases at the V end and 0 bases at the J end, and the number of junction bases without a gene match is 6. Reading from cysteine to phenylalanine, the CDR3 counts 16 amino acids. CDR3 DNA only is kept here, 48 bases in frame from base 1. CDR1 and CDR2 were assigned from the germline V gene (reference sequence) as SEHNR and FQNEAQ. TCRdb shows the sequencer as Illumina HiSeq 1500. TCRdb reran the public reads through fastp at Q25 and MiXCR, keeping productive beta chains. Each CDR3 protein appears once, grouped with its most common genes and DNA. This sample comprises roughly 340,000 distinct CDR3 sequences, 25% to 35% of them detected only once. The ten largest clones add up to roughly 20% of the sample. Read against the paper, the sample's treatment or condition label means: in vitro stimulation with specific CMV peptide epitopes to enrich CMV-specific T cells.

This sequence was found in a human donor in good health (CMV status not recorded). Some clones in this sample may be carry-over from other donors' samples. The chain joins TRBV7-9 to TRBJ2-1; a stretch of 8 junction bases matches TRBD2. The source was cultured PBMCs, collected from culture after CMV antigen stimulation. The CDR3 region: CASSPREGSSYNEQFF. Here is the DNA: TGTGCCAGCAGCCCCCGGGAGGGGAGCTCCTACAATGAGCAGTTCTTC.